A single sample gave rise to the 22 T cell receptor beta chains below, sequenced in a study of regulatory T cells in long-lasting Graves disease. HTBI primers from iRepertoire and Arm-PCR of CDR3 regions yielded the TCR beta libraries. TCRdb analysed the multiplex PCR reads with MiXCR anew, one entry per CDR3 protein. Of 350,000 to 450,000 distinct CDR3 sequences in the sample, over 9.5% were seen once. Time point indicated: newly diagnosed GD, antithyroid drugs for less than 3 months. The TCR library used RNA extracted from PBMCs. The sample also formed part of further work on T cells in Graves' hyperthyroidism and ophthalmopathy.

Material: peripheral blood mononuclear cells (PBMCs), obtained at new diagnosis, from a patient treated with antithyroid drugs. These receptors were collected from a young woman with Graves disease.

A word on this clonotype: Given a much more abundant clone one base away, this may be a read error. This rearrangement joins TRBV29-1 to TRBJ2-1; either TRBD1 or TRBD2 may fit D (5 bases each). The CDR3 extends over 16 amino acids. Germline CDR1 SQVTM, CDR2 ANQGSEA. Trimming removed 6 bases from V and 5 bases from J, with 23 bases in between. In DNA form, the CDR3 reads TGCAGCGTCCCGGGATTCTGGGGCAGCTTAAACAATGAGCAGTTCTTC. Translated: CSVPGFWGSLNNEQFF.

This clonotype was detected ten times or more. V is TRBV6-2 or TRBV6-3 and J is TRBJ2-1, with D unresolved. CDR1 MNHEY and CDR2 SVGEGT come from the germline V gene. Trimming took off 8 bases at V and 3 bases at J, with 14 bases between the two ends. The CDR3 has 14 amino acids. The CDR3 DNA reads as TGTGCCAGCGGAAGGTACGCTGTCTACAATGAGCAGTTCTTC. As protein: CASGRYAVYNEQFF.

In the case of this clonotype: Since a far larger clone is one base different, this is likely a read error. The chain combines TRBV6-2 or TRBV6-3 with TRBJ1-1; TRBD1 is a possible D gene (6 bases). Trimming left V 4 bases short and J 4 bases short, with 16 bases between. The CDR3 has 15 residues. Germline V gene data show CDR1 as MNHEY and CDR2 as SVGEGT. The chain's CDR3 is CASSSPGGASTEAFF. CDR3 DNA: TGTGCCAGCAGTTCCCCCGGGGGGGCCAGCACTGAAGCTTTCTTT.

This clonotype was detected ten times or more. This rearrangement joins TRBV18 to TRBJ2-3; D is ambiguous. There are 14 residues in the CDR3. V lost 0 bases and J 6 bases, leaving 10 bases between the germline ends. The V gene's germline CDR1 is KGHSH and CDR2 LQKENI. The CDR3 spells CASSPPGRQDTQYF. The CDR3 DNA is TGTGCCAGCTCACCACCGGGTAGGCAGGATACGCAGTATTTT.

This clonotype was detected many times. CDR3 bases: TGCGCCAGCAGCCCAGGTCCAGGAATACTCGCGGGGGAGCTGTTTTTT. This gives the protein CASSPGPGILAGELFF. The rearrangement joins TRBV5-1 to TRBJ2-2; no clear D gene. The CDR3 totals 16 residues. CDR1 and CDR2 from the germline V gene are SGHRS and YFSETQ. With 4 bases removed from V and 8 bases from J, the gap between germline ends came to 21 bases.

This clonotype was recorded many times. The junction departs from germline at one end; a sequencing error may be responsible. V usage is TRBV20-1 and J usage is TRBJ2-3; 7 nucleotides match TRBD1. Germline loops: CDR1 DFQATT, CDR2 SNEGSKA (reference sequence). This CDR3 comprises 18 residues. The DNA for the CDR3 is TGCAGTGCCAGAGGAAACACAGGGGATGGCTGGTACACAGATACGCAGTATTTT. Translation: CSARGNTGDGWYTDTQYF.

The table lists this clonotype with many counts. V and J are TRBV6-1 and TRBJ2-2; 7 positions match TRBD1. Germline lookup yields CDR1 MNHNS and CDR2 SASEGT. Unmatched junction bases numbered 10, after V lost 7 bases and J lost 5 bases. This CDR3 is built from 15 residues. Here the CDR3 DNA reads TGTGCCAGCAACTCGGACAGGTGGTCAACCGGGGAGCTGTTTTTT. This gives the protein CASNSDRWSTGELFF.

The rearrangement joins TRBV6-1 to TRBJ2-7; perhaps D is TRBD1 or TRBD2 (5 bases each). V dropped 6 bases and J dropped 7 bases, with 22 bases sitting between them. The germline V gene encodes CDR1 MNHNS and CDR2 SASEGT. This CDR3 region has 15 residues. CDR3 sequence reads: CASRAPSRDRGEQYF. Here the CDR3 DNA reads TGTGCCAGCAGAGCCCCTTCCAGGGATCGGGGAGAGCAGTACTTC.

This clonotype was detected ten times or more. The germline gene is not matched at one end of the junction; a read error may be the cause. J is TRBJ1-1 and V is TRBV12-3 or TRBV12-4; D is ambiguous. This CDR3 contains 14 residues. CDR3 coding DNA: TGTGCCAGCAGTTTAGATTGGAAGAACACCGAAGCTTTCTTT. This sequence encodes CASSLDWKNTEAFF.

This clonotype showed up many times. The chain links TRBV6-1 to TRBJ2-3, with TRBD1 matching 9 bases. CDR1 and CDR2 from the germline V gene are MNHNS and SASEGT. Trimming removed 6 bases from V and 0 bases from J; junction bases left unmatched: 13. The CDR3 covers 18 residues. For the CDR3, the DNA is TGTGCCAGCAGCGCCGGGACAGGGTACCCTTTTAGCACAGATACGCAGTATTTT. Translation: CASSAGTGYPFSTDTQYF.

V usage is TRBV6-9 and J usage is TRBJ1-1; 9 bases map to TRBD1. CDR1 is MNHGY, CDR2 SVAAGI, per germline. This CDR3 is 15 amino acids long. The V and J ends lost 4 bases and 3 bases, in that order; junction bases with no gene match: 6. In nucleotides, the CDR3 is TGTGCCAGCAGTTTAACAGGGGGCGCAGACACTGAAGCTTTCTTT. Amino acids: CASSLTGGADTEAFF.

The table lists this clonotype with many counts. The chain is built from TRBV12-3 or TRBV12-4 and TRBJ1-2, with 7 bases lining up with TRBD1. Trimming cost V 2 bases and J 8 bases; bases outside gene matches: 5. This CDR3 is built from 13 residues. The CDR3 DNA sequence: TGTGCCAGCAGTTTAAAGGGGGCCTGGGGCTACACCTTC. As protein: CASSLKGAWGYTF.

This clonotype was counted at least ten times. The chain employs TRBV2 and TRBJ2-5; no reliable D call. Deletions cut 0 bases from V and 4 bases from J, with 12 bases between. The germline V gene encodes CDR1 SNHLY and CDR2 FYNNEI. The CDR3 extends over 15 amino acids. CDR3 sequence: CASSEALGIRETQYF. Here the CDR3 DNA reads TGTGCCAGCAGTGAAGCTCTAGGGATTAGAGAGACCCAGTACTTC.

This clonotype was counted at least ten times. This rearrangement joins TRBV7-9 to TRBJ2-1; either TRBD1 or TRBD2 may fit D (5 bases each). Deletions cut 8 bases from V and 0 bases from J, with 5 bases between. The CDR3 loop spans 12 amino acids. Germline loops: CDR1 SEHNR, CDR2 FQNEAQ (reference sequence). In DNA, the CDR3 is TGTGCCAGCGGGGGCTCCTACAATGAGCAGTTCTTC. Amino acid sequence: CASGGSYNEQFF. The whole variable domain, filled in from reference TRBV7-9 and TRBJ2-1, reads DTGVSQNPRHKITKRGQNVTFRCDPISEHNRLYWYRQTLGQGPEFLTYFQNEAQLEKSRLLSDRFSAERPKGSFSTLEIQRTEQGDSAMYLCASGGSYNEQFFGPGTRLTVL.

Ten or more counts support this clonotype. The rearrangement joins TRBV7-9 to TRBJ2-7; D possibly corresponds to TRBD1 (6 bases). V shed 2 bases and J shed 8 bases, with 16 bases lying between them. This CDR3 has 14 amino acids. The germline V gene encodes CDR1 SEHNR and CDR2 FQNEAQ (reference sequence). The CDR3 is CASSLLMAQGQQYF. CDR3 DNA: TGTGCCAGCAGCTTATTGATGGCGCAGGGGCAGCAGTACTTC.

This clonotype occurred a few times. This chain joins TRBV10-1 and TRBJ1-5, with a possible D match to TRBD1 (5 bases). In germline, CDR1 is WNHNN, CDR2 SYGVQD (reference sequence). The CDR3 covers 15 residues. V gave up 1 base and J gave up 3 bases, with 10 bases separating them. DNA of the CDR3: TGCGCCAGCAGTGAGTTCCAGGGCTTCAATCAGCCCCAGCATTTT. Translated: CASSEFQGFNQPQHF.

This clonotype was seen a handful of times. The chain's CDR3 is CSVGGTESYNEQFF. The DNA for the CDR3 is TGCAGCGTTGGTGGGACAGAGTCCTACAATGAGCAGTTCTTC. The chain links TRBV29-1 to TRBJ2-1; 7 nucleotides agree with TRBD1. Germline V CDR1 and CDR2: SQVTM, ANQGSEA. Losses at the gene ends were 4 bases for V and 1 base for J; bases not matched to a gene: 4. The CDR3 runs 14 residues.

This clonotype has at least ten counts. The chain employs TRBV3-1 and TRBJ2-5; 13 nucleotides match TRBD2. The CDR3 is 17 residues long. The germline V gene has CDR1 LGHDT and CDR2 YNNKEL (reference sequence). V dropped 2 bases and J dropped 0; count of bases not matched to a gene: 3. The CDR3 sequence is CASSQRTSGGHQETQYF. CDR3 nucleotide sequence: TGTGCCAGCAGCCAACGGACTAGCGGGGGACACCAAGAGACCCAGTACTTC.

The chain links TRBV20-1 to TRBJ2-1; TRBD2 agrees at 9 bases. V shed 0 bases, J shed 6 bases, and the junction held 15 bases outside the gene matches. This CDR3 comprises 18 residues. Per the germline V gene, CDR1 is DFQATT and CDR2 is SNEGSKA (reference sequence). The DNA for the CDR3 is TGCAGTGCTAGAGATCGATTGATTCTAGCGGGAAGACTCAATGAGCAGTTCTTC. Translated: CSARDRLILAGRLNEQFF.

This chain links TRBV20-1 with TRBJ2-6, with D possibly being TRBD1 (5 bases). There are 17 residues in the CDR3. Germline values: CDR1 DFQATT, CDR2 SNEGSKA (reference sequence). V was pared by 3 bases and J by 0 bases, with 15 bases between. The CDR3 nucleotides are TGCAGTGCTAGGGACAACCTGAGGACCTCTGGGGCCAACGTCCTGACTTTC. Translated, it gives CSARDNLRTSGANVLTF.

This clonotype was seen repeatedly, ten times or more. The chain has TRBV11-2 and TRBJ1-3; D unclear. Germline CDR1 and CDR2: SGHAT and FQNNGV. Trimming left V 1 base short and J 1 base short, with 14 bases between. The CDR3 totals 17 residues. DNA of the CDR3: TGTGCCAGCAGCTTAGTGTCGGCCACACCGTCTGGAAACACCATATATTTT. It is translated as CASSLVSATPSGNTIYF.

This clonotype showed up many times. This chain uses TRBV28 with TRBJ1-5; D may be TRBD1 (6 bases). The V gene lost 5 bases and the J gene lost 9 bases, with 26 bases spanning the gap. The CDR3 covers 17 residues. Germline V CDR1 and CDR2: MDHEN, SYDVKM. CDR3 DNA: TGTGCCAGCAGTAGGTGGTCCTTACCGACAGGCCTATGGCCCCAGCATTTT. It encodes CASSRWSLPTGLWPQHF.